One sample yielded the 23 T cell receptor beta chains listed below, sequenced in a study of CD8 T cells in ankylosing spondylitis. TCRdb re-called the 5' RACE reads through MiXCR, storing one row per CDR3 protein. This sample yields 150,000 or so distinct CDR3 sequences, of which roughly 30% are seen a single time; about 6% belongs to the top ten. Sequenced: synovial fluid, either unsorted or a sorted T cell fraction (not recorded which). Receptors originate from a male donor with ankylosing spondylitis.

The CDR3 nucleotides read TGTGCCAGCAGTTTACAGGGGGCGGACGGGGAGCTGTTTTTT. Its protein is CASSLQGADGELFF. This sequence joins TRBV27 and TRBJ2-2; 8 nucleotides line up with TRBD1. The CDR3 runs 14 residues. With 2 bases clipped from V and 7 bases from J, the junction kept 3 bases outside the gene matches. The V gene's germline CDR1 is MNHEY and CDR2 SMNVEV (reference sequence).

The rearrangement uses TRBV18 and TRBJ1-1; D call uncertain. The CDR3 sequence is 14 residues long. V was clipped by 8 bases and J by 3 bases, with 16 bases between them. Germline V gene lookup returns CDR1 KGHSH and CDR2 LQKENI. CDR3 amino acids: CASAKLLSDTEAFF. CDR3 coding DNA: TGTGCCAGCGCCAAGCTCCTTTCGGACACTGAAGCTTTCTTT. The whole variable domain, remainder taken from reference TRBV18 and TRBJ1-1, is NAGVMQNPRHLVRRRGQEARLRCSPMKGHSHVYWYRQLPEEGLKFMVYLQKENIIDESGMPKERFSAEFPKEGPSILRIQQVVRGDSAAYFCASAKLLSDTEAFFGQGTRLTVV.

V gene TRBV5-1 combines with J gene TRBJ2-1; 7 nucleotides align to TRBD1. Germline lookup yields CDR1 SGHRS and CDR2 YFSETQ. J lost 4 bases, V lost 0 bases, and 4 bases had no gene match. CDR3 length: 15 amino acids. The CDR3 DNA reads TGCGCCAGCAGCTTGGGAGAGGGGGCTTACAATGAGCAGTTCTTC. Translated: CASSLGEGAYNEQFF.

This clonotype was found a few times. The chain is built from TRBV5-1 and TRBJ2-1; TRBD2 aligns across 10 bases. The CDR3 runs 19 residues. V was clipped by 0 bases and J by 0 bases; unmatched bases: 9. Germline CDR1 SGHRS, CDR2 YFSETQ. In DNA form, the CDR3 reads TGCGCCAGCAGCTTGGATGGTCCTAGCGGGGGTAGCTCCTACAATGAGCAGTTCTTC. This translates into CASSLDGPSGGSSYNEQFF.

This clonotype was detected a few times. An end of the junction differs from the germline gene, which may be a read error. The chain is built from TRBV7-7 and TRBJ2-5; the D gene could be TRBD1 or TRBD2 (5 bases each). CDR3 length: 13 residues. Looked up from germline, CDR1 is SSHAT and CDR2 is FNYEAQ (reference sequence). In DNA, the CDR3 is TGTGCTAGCAGCCCGGGACCTGGAGAGACCCAGTACTTC. Translation gives CASSPGPGETQYF.

The chain employs TRBV7-6 and TRBJ2-2, with 9 bases matching TRBD1. V lost 6 bases to trimming and J lost 5 bases; unmatched junction nucleotides: 4. The CDR3 is 14 amino acids. Germline CDR1 is SGHVS and CDR2 is FNYEAQ. DNA for the CDR3: TGTGCCAGCAGTCACGGACAGGGGACCGGGGAGCTGTTTTTT. Its protein is CASSHGQGTGELFF. The complete variable domain, with remaining parts taken from reference TRBV7-6 and TRBJ2-2, reads GAGVSQSPRYKVTKRGQDVALRCDPISGHVSLYWYRQALGQGPEFLTYFNYEAQQDKSGLPNDRFSAERPEGSISTLTIQRTEQRDSAMYRCASSHGQGTGELFFGEGSRLTVL.

The CDR3 is CASSSAGTPYNEQFF. CDR3 DNA sequence: TGTGCCAGCAGCTCAGCGGGTACTCCCTACAATGAGCAGTTCTTC. The V and J genes are TRBV11-3 and TRBJ2-1; possible D gene TRBD2, 6 bases. V was cut by 4 bases and J by 2 bases, with 12 bases left in between. Looked up from germline, CDR1 is SGHNT and CDR2 is YENEEA. This CDR3 is built from 15 residues.

J is TRBJ2-1 and V is TRBV5-1; D gene ambiguous. CDR3 length equals 14 residues. Germline assignment: CDR1 SGHRS and CDR2 YFSETQ. Between the trimmed V and J ends, which lost 3 bases and 7 bases, there was a span of 14 bases. The CDR3 DNA reads TGCGCCAGCAGCTGGGCTGGATTTGAGAATGAGCAGTTCTTC. Protein: CASSWAGFENEQFF.

There are a few counts of this clonotype. The V gene is TRBV7-2, the J gene TRBJ2-1; 7 nucleotides agree with TRBD1. V shed 1 base and J 6 bases; nucleotides not matched to a gene: 6. The CDR3 totals 15 residues. Per germline, CDR1 SGHTA and CDR2 FQGNSA. CDR3 protein: CASSLGDSSANEQFF. The CDR3 DNA sequence: TGTGCCAGCAGCTTAGGGGACAGTTCGGCCAATGAGCAGTTCTTC.

In its sample, this clonotype was seen many times. The chain uses TRBV5-5 and TRBJ1-2; 8 bases match TRBD1. Per the germline V gene, CDR1 is SGHKS and CDR2 is YYEKEE (reference sequence). V lost 4 bases, J lost 4 bases, and 9 bases stayed unmatched. The CDR3 runs to 15 residues. The CDR3 region has the DNA TGTGCCAGCAGCCCGACAGGGGCAGAGGGCTATGGCTACACCTTC. Amino acids: CASSPTGAEGYGYTF.

The chain has TRBV11-1 and TRBJ2-1; 11 bases line up with TRBD2. The trim removed 11 bases at V and 3 bases at J, leaving 12 bases unmatched. The CDR3 extends over 16 amino acids. From germline, CDR1 is SGHAT and CDR2 FQDESV (reference sequence). For the CDR3, the DNA is TGTGCCCCTCAAACGGGACTAGCGGTGGACTACAATGAGCAGTTCTTC. It codes for CAPQTGLAVDYNEQFF.

This clonotype was seen a few times. The J gene is TRBJ2-7, the V gene TRBV5-6, with 10 bases identical to TRBD2. J lost 2 bases, V lost 1 base, and 9 bases had no gene match. This CDR3 has 17 residues. CDR1 SGHDT and CDR2 YYEEEE come from the germline V gene. The CDR3 is CASSLKGGTSVTYEQYF. The CDR3 DNA is TGTGCCAGCAGCTTGAAAGGAGGGACTAGCGTTACCTACGAGCAGTACTTC.

The rearrangement links TRBV7-2 to TRBJ2-5; 7 bases agree with TRBD1. There are 15 residues in the CDR3. The germline V gene encodes CDR1 SGHTA and CDR2 FQGNSA. Trimming at V came to 5 bases and at J to 2 bases, leaving 8 bases not matched to a gene. In DNA form, the CDR3 reads TGTGCCAGCAGCCCGAGGGGGCGGACGCAAGAGACCCAGTACTTC. It is translated as CASSPRGRTQETQYF.

The table lists this clonotype with many counts. V gene TRBV12-3 or TRBV12-4 combines with J gene TRBJ2-5, with 8 positions matching TRBD2. V trimming: 5 bases; J trimming: 10 bases; junction bases outside the gene matches: 18. The CDR3 runs 16 residues. The CDR3 reads CASSPTGGGFQGNQYF. The CDR3 DNA is TGTGCCAGCAGTCCCACGGGGGGGGGCTTCCAAGGAAACCAGTACTTC.

The rearrangement uses TRBV30 and TRBJ1-2, with D tentatively TRBD1 (5 bases). CDR3 length: 13 amino acids. V was shortened by 7 bases and J by 4 bases, with 16 bases between the two germline ends. In germline, CDR1 is GTSNPN, CDR2 SVGIG (reference sequence). The CDR3 nucleotides are TGTGCCTCCCAGGGTCAGGGTCTCTATGGCTACACCTTC. It translates to CASQGQGLYGYTF.

In the case of this clonotype: This clone may be a read error of a much larger clone one base away. This sequence joins TRBV20-1 and TRBJ2-5, with TRBD2 matching over 7 bases. In germline, CDR1 is DFQATT, CDR2 SNEGSKA (reference sequence). This CDR3 contains 14 residues. V dropped 0 bases and J dropped 5; count of bases not matched to a gene: 6. The DNA for the CDR3 is TGCAGTGCTAGAGATGGGAGGGAGGGGGAGACCCAGTACTTC. Translated, it gives CSARDGREGETQYF.

This clonotype came up many times. The gene calls are TRBV28 and TRBJ2-2, with unresolved D. This CDR3 has 16 residues. V lost 3 bases, J lost 4 bases, and 15 bases lay in between. Germline V gene data show CDR1 as MDHEN and CDR2 as SYDVKM. The CDR3 protein is CASSFFTWQRTGELFF. In nucleotides, the CDR3 is TGTGCCAGCAGTTTTTTTACGTGGCAGCGCACCGGGGAGCTGTTTTTT.

V is TRBV25-1 and J is TRBJ1-1; TRBD1 might be the D (5 bases). Germline V gene sequence: CDR1 MGHDK, CDR2 SYGVNS. The CDR3 runs to 13 residues. V lost 8 bases to trimming and J lost 1 base, with 11 bases between them. The DNA of the CDR3 is TGTGCCAGCCGGTCGGGGGGGAACACTGAAGCTTTCTTT. Amino acid sequence: CASRSGGNTEAFF.

The sample holds many counts of this clonotype. The chain combines TRBV30 with TRBJ2-6; 12 bases agree with TRBD2. J was trimmed by 4 bases and V by 0 bases; bases with no gene match: 7. The CDR3 covers 18 residues. Germline CDR1 and CDR2: GTSNPN and SVGIG (reference sequence). This CDR3 is CAWSVLAGGTGGANVLTF. The CDR3 DNA reads TGTGCCTGGAGTGTACTAGCGGGGGGAACGGGGGGGGCCAACGTCCTGACTTTC.

The gene calls are TRBV29-1 and TRBJ1-4; D unclear. The V and J ends lost 6 bases and 4 bases respectively, with 21 bases between them. The CDR3 spans 16 residues. Germline loops: CDR1 SQVTM, CDR2 ANQGSEA. The CDR3 spells CSVHLGGQGGNEKLFF. The CDR3 DNA sequence: TGCAGCGTCCACCTCGGCGGGCAAGGAGGTAATGAAAAACTGTTTTTT.

In this sample, this clonotype turned up many times. The junction differs from germline at one of its ends, possibly a read error. The rearrangement links TRBV6-1 to TRBJ2-1; D is perhaps TRBD2 (6 bases). Germline V lookup: CDR1 MNHNS, CDR2 SASEGT. The CDR3 is 15 residues long. The CDR3 sequence is CASTEASESYNEQFF. For the CDR3, the DNA is TGTGCCAGCACTGAAGCTAGCGAGTCCTACAATGAGCAGTTCTTC.

This rearrangement joins TRBV12-3 or TRBV12-4 to TRBJ2-1, with D perhaps TRBD1 (5 bases). This CDR3 is built from 15 residues. Trimming removed 5 bases from V and 6 bases from J, with 17 bases in between. CDR3 residues: CASSLGARIGNEQFF. CDR3 coding DNA: TGTGCCAGCAGTCTAGGGGCTAGAATAGGCAATGAGCAGTTCTTC.

There are many counts of this clonotype. The rearrangement uses TRBV7-2 and TRBJ2-3; D gene ambiguous. The CDR3 runs 16 residues. Trimming took 5 bases from V and 2 from J, leaving 17 bases between them. Looked up from germline, CDR1 is SGHTA and CDR2 is FQGNSA. The CDR3 bases are TGTGCCAGCAGCCGTGCCTTATATTCATCCACAGATACGCAGTATTTT. Translated: CASSRALYSSTDTQYF.